This T cell receptor (beta chain) was recorded in a study of T cell repertoires in cytomegalovirus infection. Study summary: Use of recently identified HLA-C-restricted and well-studied HLA-B-restricted CMV epitopes was part of the study. CMV infection and matching HLA type were both indicated by public TCR beta signatures.

TCRdb fed the reads into MiXCR, producing one record per CDR3 protein. The sample records more than 55,000 distinct CDR3 sequences, roughly 20% being singletons. Study conclusions and caveats: Summed frequency of shared TCR beta families picked out CMV carriers who also had the relevant HLA. The study found HLA-C-restricted CMV-specific TCR beta clonotypes dominating the ex vivo response.

Remarks on this clonotype: Its antigen is unknown.

Per germline, CDR1 SGHTA and CDR2 FQGNSA. This CDR3 is 15 amino acids long. Trimming removed 1 base at V and 5 bases at J, with 15 bases between. This receptor was taken from a human donor in good health (CMV status not recorded). Some clones in this sample may be carry-over from other donors' samples. Sample: CD8+ T cells from cultured PBMCs, taken from culture after CMV antigen stimulation. This rearrangement joins TRBV7-2 to TRBJ2-7; TRBD1 might be the D (6 bases). CDR3 loop: CASSLGDRIIDEQYF. In DNA, the CDR3 is TGTGCCAGCAGCTTAGGTGACAGGATCATCGACGAGCAGTACTTC.